A selection of T cell receptor beta chains follows, all from one sample in a study of T cell changes during pregnancy in multiple sclerosis. The assay was immunoSEQ multiplex PCR, and TCRdb's table has in-frame clones only and misses some. The sample lists 40,000 or so clones, about 93% occurring once. The source was CD4+ T cells from peripheral blood mononuclear cells, collected in the third trimester of pregnancy. These receptors originate from a female donor with multiple sclerosis, enrolled in a pregnancy study. Both conserved end residues are trimmed from each CDR3. Clone size is stated in some rows and not others, as once, few, many or a class when expanded.

clone_size,v_call,j_call,cdr3_aa
.,TRBV7-9,TRBJ2-7,ASSLDLFVGLATYEQY
.,TRBV11-2,TRBJ2-1,ASRDGTTLRNEQF
.,TRBV15,TRBJ2-2,ATSRGLANTGELF
.,TRBV7-9,TRBJ2-3,ASSFPWTGGHSTDTQY
.,TRBV7-9,TRBJ2-7,ASSMGQGGYEQY
.,TRBV5-1,TRBJ1-1,ASSLFRGTNTEAF
once,TRBV19,TRBJ2-7,ASKGQGPWDEQY
.,TRBV9,TRBJ2-3,ASSVRGAYGTDTQY
.,TRBV7-2,TRBJ2-7,ASSLTRSSYEQY
.,TRBV10-1,TRBJ2-1,ASSESRGLGGNEQF
.,TRBV7-9,TRBJ2-1,ASRGTSGYNEQF
.,TRBV14,TRBJ1-1,ASSRATVMNTEAF
.,TRBV30,TRBJ2-7,AWSAQGAREQY
.,TRBV6-1,TRBJ2-1,ASSAYGTSSYNEQF
.,TRBV29-1,TRBJ2-6,SVAGTAGANVLT
.,TRBV7-8,TRBJ2-6,ASSLDVGVGSGANVLT
.,TRBV6-5,TRBJ1-1,ASSPTWANTEAF
.,TRBV19,TRBJ2-7,ASSIAAGAYEQY
.,TRBV11-2,TRBJ2-1,ASSLVGRKSSYNEQF
.,TRBV7-6,TRBJ1-2,ASSPTPQGNYGYT
.,TRBV4-1,TRBJ1-2,ASSWTGTGYT
.,TRBV7-6,TRBJ2-7,ASSLITSDSYEQY
.,TRBV6-5,TRBJ2-7,ASREAGEQY
.,TRBV28,TRBJ1-3,ATSGGLNTIY
.,TRBV2,TRBJ1-5,ASRIQGNQPQH
.,TRBV4-2,TRBJ2-5,ASSQETGGSETQY
.,TRBV5-1,TRBJ2-1,ASSRLAGDNEQF
.,TRBV6-5,TRBJ1-2,ASSRDRGYGYT
.,TRBV14,TRBJ2-3,ASSRLAGPTDTQY
.,TRBV27,TRBJ2-2,ASSFHGLAGPRELF
once,TRBV4-1,TRBJ1-5,ASSQYRGRDNQPQH
.,TRBV18,TRBJ2-5,ASSQGVGQETQY
.,TRBV7-2,TRBJ1-1,ASSSQGAWVNTEAF